This TCR beta chain was recovered during a study of CD8+ T cells in alopecia areata. Peripheral blood and lesional scalp punch biopsies came from alopecia areata patients. The authors extracted RNA and reverse transcribed it into cDNA as the sequencing template. Only in-frame clones appear in the TCRdb table, and some are missing; sequencing was by immunoSEQ multiplex PCR. The sample shows 25,000 to 40,000 clones, about 74% of them seen only once. CDR3 length: 11 residues. The germline gives CDR1 MNHEY, CDR2 SMNVEV (reference sequence). The ends were cut back, 11 bases at V and 8 bases at J, with 12 bases in the middle. This clone was seen a single time.

The sequenced material came from NKG2D-low CD8+ T cells sorted from blood. This clonotype was sampled from a human donor with alopecia areata. V and J are TRBV27 and TRBJ1-4; D is uncertain. The CDR3 is CAAGFGEKLFF. DNA for the CDR3: TGTGCCGCGGGATTTGGGGAAAAACTGTTTTTT.